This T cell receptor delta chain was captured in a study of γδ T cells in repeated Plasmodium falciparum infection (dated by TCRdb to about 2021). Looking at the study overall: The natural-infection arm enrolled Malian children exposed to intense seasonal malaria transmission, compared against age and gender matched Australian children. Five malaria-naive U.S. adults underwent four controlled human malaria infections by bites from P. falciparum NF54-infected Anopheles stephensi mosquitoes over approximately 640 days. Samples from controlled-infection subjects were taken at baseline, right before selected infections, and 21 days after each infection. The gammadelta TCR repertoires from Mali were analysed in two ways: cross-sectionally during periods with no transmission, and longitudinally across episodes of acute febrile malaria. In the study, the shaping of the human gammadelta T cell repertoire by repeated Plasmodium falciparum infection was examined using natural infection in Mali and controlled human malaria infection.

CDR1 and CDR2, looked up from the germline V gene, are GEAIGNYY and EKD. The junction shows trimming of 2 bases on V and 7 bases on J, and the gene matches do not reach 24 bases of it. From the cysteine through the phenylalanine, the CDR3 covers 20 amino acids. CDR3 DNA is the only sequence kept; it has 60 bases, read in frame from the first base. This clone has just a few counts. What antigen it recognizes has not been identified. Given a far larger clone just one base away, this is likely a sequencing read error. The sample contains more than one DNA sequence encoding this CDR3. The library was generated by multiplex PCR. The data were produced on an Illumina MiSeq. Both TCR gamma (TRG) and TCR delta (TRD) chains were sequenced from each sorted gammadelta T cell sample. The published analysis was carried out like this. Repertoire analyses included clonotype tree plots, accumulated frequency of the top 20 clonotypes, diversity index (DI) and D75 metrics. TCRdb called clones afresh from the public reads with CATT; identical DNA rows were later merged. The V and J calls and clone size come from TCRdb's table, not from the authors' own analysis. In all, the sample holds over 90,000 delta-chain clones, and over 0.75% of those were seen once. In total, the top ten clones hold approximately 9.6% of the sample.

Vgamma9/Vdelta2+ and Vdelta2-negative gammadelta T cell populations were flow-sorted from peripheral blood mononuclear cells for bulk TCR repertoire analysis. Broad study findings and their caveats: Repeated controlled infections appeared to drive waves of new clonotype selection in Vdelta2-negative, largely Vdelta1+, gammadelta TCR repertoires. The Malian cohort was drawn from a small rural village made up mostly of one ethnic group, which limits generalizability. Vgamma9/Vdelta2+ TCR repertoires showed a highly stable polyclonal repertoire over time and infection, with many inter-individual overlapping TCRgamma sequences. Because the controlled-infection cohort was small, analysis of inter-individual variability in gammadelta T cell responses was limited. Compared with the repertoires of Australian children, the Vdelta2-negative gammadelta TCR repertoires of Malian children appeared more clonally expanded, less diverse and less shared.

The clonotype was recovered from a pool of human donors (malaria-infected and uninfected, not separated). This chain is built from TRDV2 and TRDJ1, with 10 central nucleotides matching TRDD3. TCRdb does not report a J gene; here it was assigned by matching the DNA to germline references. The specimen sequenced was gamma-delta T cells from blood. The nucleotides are TGTGCCTGTGACAGCGTTCGAAACTGGGGGGATACGGTTGCGCGTTCTAAACTCATCTTT. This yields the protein CACDSVRNWGDTVARSKLIF.